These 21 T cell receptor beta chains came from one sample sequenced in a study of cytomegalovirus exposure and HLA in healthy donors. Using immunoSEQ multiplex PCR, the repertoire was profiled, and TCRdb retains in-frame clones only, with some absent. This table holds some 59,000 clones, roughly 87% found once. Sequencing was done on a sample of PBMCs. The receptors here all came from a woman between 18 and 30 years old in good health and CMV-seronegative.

The chain's CDR3 is CASSSGTGHYGYTF. DNA of the CDR3: TGTGCCAGCAGCTCCGGGACAGGGCACTATGGCTACACCTTC. The chain couples TRBV11-2 to TRBJ1-2, with TRBD1 matching over 9 bases. Germline V gives CDR1 SGHAT, CDR2 FQNNGV. This CDR3 comprises 14 residues. V gave up 4 bases and J gave up 3 bases; unmatched junction bases: 3.

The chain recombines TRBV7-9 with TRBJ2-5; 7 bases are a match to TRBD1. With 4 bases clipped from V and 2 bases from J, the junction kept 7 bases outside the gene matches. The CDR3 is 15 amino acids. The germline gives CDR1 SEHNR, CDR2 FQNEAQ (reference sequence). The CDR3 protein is CASSSRDRGQETQYF. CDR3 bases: TGTGCCAGCAGCTCCCGGGACAGAGGTCAAGAGACCCAGTACTTC.

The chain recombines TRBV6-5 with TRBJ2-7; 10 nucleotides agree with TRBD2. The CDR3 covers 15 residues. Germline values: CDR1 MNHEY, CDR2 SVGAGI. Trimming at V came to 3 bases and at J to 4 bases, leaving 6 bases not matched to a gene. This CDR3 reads CASSYGSSGGYEQYF. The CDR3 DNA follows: TGTGCCAGCAGTTATGGGTCTAGCGGGGGTTACGAGCAGTACTTC.

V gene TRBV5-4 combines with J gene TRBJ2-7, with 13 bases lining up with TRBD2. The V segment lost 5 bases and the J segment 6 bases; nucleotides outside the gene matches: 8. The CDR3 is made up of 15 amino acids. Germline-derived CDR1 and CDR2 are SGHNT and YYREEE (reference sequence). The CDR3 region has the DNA TGTGCCAGCAGTTCAGGGACTAGCGGGGCCACCGAGCAGTACTTC. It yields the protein CASSSGTSGATEQYF. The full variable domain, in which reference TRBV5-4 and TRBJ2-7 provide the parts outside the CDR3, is ETGVTQSPTHLIKTRGQQVTLRCSSQSGHNTVSWYQQALGQGPQFIFQYYREEENGRGNFPPRFSGLQFPNYSSELNVNALELDDSALYLCASSSGTSGATEQYFGPGTRLTVT.

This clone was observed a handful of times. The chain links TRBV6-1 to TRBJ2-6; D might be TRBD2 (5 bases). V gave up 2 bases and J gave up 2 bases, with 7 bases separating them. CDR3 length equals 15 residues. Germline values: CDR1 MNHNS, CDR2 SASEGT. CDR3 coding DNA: TGTGCCAGCAGTGAACTCGGGACTGGGGCCAACGTCCTGACTTTC. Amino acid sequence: CASSELGTGANVLTF.

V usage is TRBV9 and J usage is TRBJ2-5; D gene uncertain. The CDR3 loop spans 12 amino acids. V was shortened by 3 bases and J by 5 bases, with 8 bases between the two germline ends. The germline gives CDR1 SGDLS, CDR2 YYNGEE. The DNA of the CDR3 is TGTGCCAGCAGCGAAAACGAGGAGACCCAGTACTTC. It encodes CASSENEETQYF.

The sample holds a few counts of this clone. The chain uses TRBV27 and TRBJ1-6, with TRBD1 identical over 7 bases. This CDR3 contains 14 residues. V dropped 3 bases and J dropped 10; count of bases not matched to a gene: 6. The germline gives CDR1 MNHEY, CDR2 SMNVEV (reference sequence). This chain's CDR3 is CASSFIQGGSPLHF. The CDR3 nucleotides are TGTGCCAGCAGTTTCATTCAGGGGGGATCACCCCTCCACTTT.

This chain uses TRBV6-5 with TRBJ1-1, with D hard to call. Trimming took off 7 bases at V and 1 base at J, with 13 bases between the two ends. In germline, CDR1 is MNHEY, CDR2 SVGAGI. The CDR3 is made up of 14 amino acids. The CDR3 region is CASIPSRGNTEAFF. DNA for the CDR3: TGTGCCAGCATCCCGTCCCGGGGGAACACTGAAGCTTTCTTT.

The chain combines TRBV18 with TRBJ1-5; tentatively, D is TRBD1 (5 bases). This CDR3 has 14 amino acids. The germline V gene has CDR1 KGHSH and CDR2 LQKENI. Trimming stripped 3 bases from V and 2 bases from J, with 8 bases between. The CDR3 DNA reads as TGTGCCAGCTCACCGGGGGGGGGCAATCAGCCCCAGCATTTT. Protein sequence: CASSPGGGNQPQHF.

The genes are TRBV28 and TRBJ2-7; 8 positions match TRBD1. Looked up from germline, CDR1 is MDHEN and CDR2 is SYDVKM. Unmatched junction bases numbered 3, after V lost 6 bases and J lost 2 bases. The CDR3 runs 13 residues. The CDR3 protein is CASRSTGAYEQYF. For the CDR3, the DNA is TGTGCCAGCAGATCGACAGGGGCCTACGAGCAGTACTTC.

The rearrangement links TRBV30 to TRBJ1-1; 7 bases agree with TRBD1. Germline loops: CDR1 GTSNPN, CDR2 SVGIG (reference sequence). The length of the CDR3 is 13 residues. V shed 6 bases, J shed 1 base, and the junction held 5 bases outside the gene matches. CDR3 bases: TGTGCCTGCCGGGACAGTCAGAACACTGAAGCTTTCTTT. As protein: CACRDSQNTEAFF.

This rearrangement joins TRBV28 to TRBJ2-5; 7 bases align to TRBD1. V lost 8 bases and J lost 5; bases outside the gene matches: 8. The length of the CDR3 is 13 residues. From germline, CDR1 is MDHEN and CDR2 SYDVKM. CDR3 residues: CASGRGNGETQYF. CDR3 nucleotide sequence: TGTGCCAGCGGCAGGGGGAATGGCGAGACCCAGTACTTC.

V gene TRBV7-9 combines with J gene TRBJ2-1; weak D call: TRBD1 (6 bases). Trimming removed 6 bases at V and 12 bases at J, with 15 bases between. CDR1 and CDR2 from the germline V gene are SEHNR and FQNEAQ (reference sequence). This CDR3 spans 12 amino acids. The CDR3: CASREAGELQFF. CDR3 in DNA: TGTGCCAGCAGAGAGGCAGGGGAACTGCAGTTCTTC.

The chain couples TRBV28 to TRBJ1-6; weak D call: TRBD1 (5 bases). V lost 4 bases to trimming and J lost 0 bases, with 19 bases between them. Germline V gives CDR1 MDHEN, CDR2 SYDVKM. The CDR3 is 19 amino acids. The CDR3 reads CASSSQPGLKGSYNSPLHF. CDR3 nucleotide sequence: TGTGCCAGCAGTTCACAACCAGGGTTGAAGGGCTCCTATAATTCACCCCTCCACTTT.

CDR3 DNA sequence: TGTGCCAGCAGCTTAGGAGGAGGGTATCAAGAGACCCAGTACTTC. Residues: CASSLGGGYQETQYF. The V and J genes are TRBV7-6 and TRBJ2-5, with a tentative D call TRBD2 (6 bases). The V gene's germline CDR1 is SGHVS and CDR2 FNYEAQ. V was trimmed by 1 base and J by 2 bases, leaving 11 bases between them. The CDR3 sequence is 15 residues long.

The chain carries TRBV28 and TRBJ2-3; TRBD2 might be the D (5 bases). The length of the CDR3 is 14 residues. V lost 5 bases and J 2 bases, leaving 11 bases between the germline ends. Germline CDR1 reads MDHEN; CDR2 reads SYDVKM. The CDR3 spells CASSPLETTDTQYF. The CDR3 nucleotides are TGTGCCAGCAGTCCACTAGAAACCACAGATACGCAGTATTTT.

The CDR3 is CASRTTGTSDKHWPSTDTQYF. The CDR3 DNA follows: TGTGCCAGCAGAACTACCGGGACTAGCGACAAACACTGGCCGAGCACAGATACGCAGTATTTT. The chain carries TRBV13 and TRBJ2-3, with TRBD2 identical over 10 bases. The trim removed 6 bases at V and 0 bases at J, leaving 21 bases unmatched. CDR1 and CDR2 from the germline V gene are PRHDT and FYEKMQ (reference sequence). There are 21 residues in the CDR3.

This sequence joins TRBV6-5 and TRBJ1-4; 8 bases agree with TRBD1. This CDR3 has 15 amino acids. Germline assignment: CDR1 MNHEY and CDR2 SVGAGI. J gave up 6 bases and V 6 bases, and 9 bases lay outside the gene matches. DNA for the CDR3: TGTGCCAGCAGGCCCCAGGGGGCGGCGTATGAAAAACTGTTTTTT. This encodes CASRPQGAAYEKLFF.

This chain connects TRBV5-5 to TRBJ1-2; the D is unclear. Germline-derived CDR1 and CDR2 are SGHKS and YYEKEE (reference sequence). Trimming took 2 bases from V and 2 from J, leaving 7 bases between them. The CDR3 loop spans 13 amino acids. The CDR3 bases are TGTGCCAGCAGCTTTATCTCGAACTATGGCTACACCTTC. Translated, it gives CASSFISNYGYTF.

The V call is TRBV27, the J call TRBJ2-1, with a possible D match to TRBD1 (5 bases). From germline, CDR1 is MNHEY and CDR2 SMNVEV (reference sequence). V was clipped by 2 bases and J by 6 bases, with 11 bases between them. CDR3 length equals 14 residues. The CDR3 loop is CASSLVQGFNEQFF. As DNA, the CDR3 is TGTGCCAGCAGTTTAGTCCAGGGTTTCAATGAGCAGTTCTTC.

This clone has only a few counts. CDR3 protein: CASGTSGAETQYF. CDR3 sequence (DNA): TGTGCCAGCGGGACTAGCGGGGCTGAGACCCAGTACTTC. The chain joins TRBV19 to TRBJ2-5; 13 nucleotides match TRBD2. The CDR3 extends over 13 amino acids. The V gene end was trimmed by 9 bases and the J gene end by 5 bases; junction bases not matched to a gene: 3. Germline lookup yields CDR1 LNHDA and CDR2 SQIVND (reference sequence).